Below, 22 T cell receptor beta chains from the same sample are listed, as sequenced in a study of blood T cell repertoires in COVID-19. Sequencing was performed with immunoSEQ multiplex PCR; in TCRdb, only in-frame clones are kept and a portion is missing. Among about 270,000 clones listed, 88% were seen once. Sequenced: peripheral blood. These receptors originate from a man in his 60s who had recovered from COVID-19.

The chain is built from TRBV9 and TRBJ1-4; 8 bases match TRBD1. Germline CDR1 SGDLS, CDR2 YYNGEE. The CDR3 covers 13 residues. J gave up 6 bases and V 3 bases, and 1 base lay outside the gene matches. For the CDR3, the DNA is TGTGCCAGCAGCGCACAGGGGGATGAAAAACTGTTTTTT. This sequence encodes CASSAQGDEKLFF.

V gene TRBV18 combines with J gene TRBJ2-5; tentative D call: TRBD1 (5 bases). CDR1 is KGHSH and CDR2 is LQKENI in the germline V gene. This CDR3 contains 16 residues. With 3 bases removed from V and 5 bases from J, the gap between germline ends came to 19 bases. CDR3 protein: CASSPLHRSPGETQYF. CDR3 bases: TGTGCCAGCTCACCCCTTCACAGGTCCCCCGGGGAGACCCAGTACTTC.

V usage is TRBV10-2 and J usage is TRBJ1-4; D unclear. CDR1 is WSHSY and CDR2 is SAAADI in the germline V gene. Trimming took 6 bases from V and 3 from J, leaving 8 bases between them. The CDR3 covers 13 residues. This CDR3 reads CASRSASNEKLFF. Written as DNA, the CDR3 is TGCGCCAGCAGGTCAGCGTCTAATGAAAAACTGTTTTTT.

The chain's CDR3 is CSVELRDGYTF. The CDR3 nucleotides are TGCAGCGTTGAATTGCGGGATGGCTACACCTTC. The rearrangement uses TRBV29-1 and TRBJ1-2; D remains ambiguous. The V end lost 2 bases, the J end lost 6 bases, and 7 bases lay between the germline ends. In germline, CDR1 is SQVTM, CDR2 ANQGSEA. The CDR3 totals 11 residues.

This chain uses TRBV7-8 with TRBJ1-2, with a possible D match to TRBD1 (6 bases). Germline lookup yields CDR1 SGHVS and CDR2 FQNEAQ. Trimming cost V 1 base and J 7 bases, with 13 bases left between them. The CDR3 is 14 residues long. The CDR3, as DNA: TGTGCCAGCAGCTTAGACCAGGGGTACTCTGGCTACACCTTC. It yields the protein CASSLDQGYSGYTF.

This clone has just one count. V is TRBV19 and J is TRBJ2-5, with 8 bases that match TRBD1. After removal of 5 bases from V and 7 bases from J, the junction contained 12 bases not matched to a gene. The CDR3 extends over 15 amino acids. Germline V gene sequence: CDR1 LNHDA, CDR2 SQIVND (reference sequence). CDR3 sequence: CASSGRDRLPWTQYF. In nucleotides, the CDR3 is TGTGCCAGTAGTGGCCGGGACAGGCTTCCGTGGACCCAGTACTTC.

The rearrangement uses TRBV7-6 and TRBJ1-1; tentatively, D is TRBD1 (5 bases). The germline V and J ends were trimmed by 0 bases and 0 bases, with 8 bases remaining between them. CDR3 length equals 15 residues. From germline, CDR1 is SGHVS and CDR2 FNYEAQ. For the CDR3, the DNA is TGTGCCAGCAGCTTAGCGTCAGGGATGAACACTGAAGCTTTCTTT. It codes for CASSLASGMNTEAFF.

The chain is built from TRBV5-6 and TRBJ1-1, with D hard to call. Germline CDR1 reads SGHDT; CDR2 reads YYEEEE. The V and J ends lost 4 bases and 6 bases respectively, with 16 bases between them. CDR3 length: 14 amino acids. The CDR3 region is CASSPSPGVSEAFF. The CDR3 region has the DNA TGTGCCAGCAGCCCTTCCCCCGGGGTTTCTGAAGCTTTCTTT.

The CDR3 loop is CASSPRLMNTEAFF. CDR3 nucleotide sequence: TGTGCCAGCAGCCCACGACTGATGAACACTGAAGCTTTCTTT. This chain links TRBV9 with TRBJ1-1; the D is unclear. V lost 4 bases and J lost 0, with 10 bases in between. There are 14 residues in the CDR3. Germline CDR1 and CDR2: SGDLS and YYNGEE.

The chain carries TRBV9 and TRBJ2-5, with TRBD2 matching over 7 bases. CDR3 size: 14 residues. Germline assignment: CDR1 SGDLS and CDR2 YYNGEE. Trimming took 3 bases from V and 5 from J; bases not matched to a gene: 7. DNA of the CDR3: TGTGCCAGCAGCGCCCGCCCAGCGGGGGAGACCCAGTACTTC. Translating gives CASSARPAGETQYF.

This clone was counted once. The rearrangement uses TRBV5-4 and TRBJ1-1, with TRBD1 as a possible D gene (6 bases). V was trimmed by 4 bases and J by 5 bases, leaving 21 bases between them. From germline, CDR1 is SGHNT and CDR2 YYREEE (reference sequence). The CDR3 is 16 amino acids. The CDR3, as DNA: TGTGCCAGCAGCCCCTCTCGGCGGGGGGCTGGGACTGAAGCTTTCTTT. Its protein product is CASSPSRRGAGTEAFF. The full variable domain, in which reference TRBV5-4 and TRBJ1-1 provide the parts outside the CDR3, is ETGVTQSPTHLIKTRGQQVTLRCSSQSGHNTVSWYQQALGQGPQFIFQYYREEENGRGNFPPRFSGLQFPNYSSELNVNALELDDSALYLCASSPSRRGAGTEAFFGQGTRLTVV.

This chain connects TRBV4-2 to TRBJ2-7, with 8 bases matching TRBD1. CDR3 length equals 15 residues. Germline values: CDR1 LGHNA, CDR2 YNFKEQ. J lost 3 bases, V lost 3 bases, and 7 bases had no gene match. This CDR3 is CASSHRQGSNYEQYF. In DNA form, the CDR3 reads TGTGCCAGCAGCCACCGACAGGGGAGCAACTACGAGCAGTACTTC.

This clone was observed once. CDR3 nucleotides: TGTGCCAGGGGTCCCGGGACAGGGGGAAGACAGACCCAGTACTTC. Its translation is CARGPGTGGRQTQYF. The chain carries TRBV2 and TRBJ2-5, with 11 nucleotides matching TRBD1. J gave up 6 bases and V 9 bases, and 12 bases lay outside the gene matches. CDR1 and CDR2 from the germline V gene are SNHLY and FYNNEI. The CDR3 totals 15 residues.

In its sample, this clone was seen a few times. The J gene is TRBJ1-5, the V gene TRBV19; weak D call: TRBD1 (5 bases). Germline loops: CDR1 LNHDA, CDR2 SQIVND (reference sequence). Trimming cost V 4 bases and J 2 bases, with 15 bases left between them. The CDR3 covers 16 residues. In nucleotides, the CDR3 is TGTGCCAGTAGTACCCTGGGGGGTATGGGCAATCAGCCCCAGCATTTT. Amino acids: CASSTLGGMGNQPQHF.

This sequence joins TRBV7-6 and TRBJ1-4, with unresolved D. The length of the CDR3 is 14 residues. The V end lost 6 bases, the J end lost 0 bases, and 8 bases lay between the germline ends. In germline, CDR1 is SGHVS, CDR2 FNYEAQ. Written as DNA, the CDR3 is TGTGCCAGCAGACGACAAGCAACTAATGAAAAACTGTTTTTT. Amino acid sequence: CASRRQATNEKLFF.

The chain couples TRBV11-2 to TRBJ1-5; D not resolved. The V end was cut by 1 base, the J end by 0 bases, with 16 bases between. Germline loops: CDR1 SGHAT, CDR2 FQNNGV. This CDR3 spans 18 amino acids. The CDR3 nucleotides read TGTGCCAGCAGCTTAGGGCAGAATTCGAACCCTAGCAATCAGCCCCAGCATTTT. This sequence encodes CASSLGQNSNPSNQPQHF.

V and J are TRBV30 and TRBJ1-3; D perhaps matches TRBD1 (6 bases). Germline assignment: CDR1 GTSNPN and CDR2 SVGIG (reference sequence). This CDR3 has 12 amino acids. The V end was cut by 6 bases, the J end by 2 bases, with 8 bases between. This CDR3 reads CACQGTGNTIYF. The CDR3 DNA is TGTGCCTGCCAGGGGACTGGAAACACCATATATTTT.

CDR3 in amino acids: CATSDWAGTEAFF. The CDR3 DNA follows: TGTGCCACCAGTGATTGGGCTGGCACTGAAGCTTTCTTT. This chain joins TRBV24-1 and TRBJ1-1; D uncertain. V was cut by 2 bases and J by 4 bases, with 7 bases left in between. This CDR3 contains 13 residues. CDR1 and CDR2 (germline): KGHDR, SFDVKD.

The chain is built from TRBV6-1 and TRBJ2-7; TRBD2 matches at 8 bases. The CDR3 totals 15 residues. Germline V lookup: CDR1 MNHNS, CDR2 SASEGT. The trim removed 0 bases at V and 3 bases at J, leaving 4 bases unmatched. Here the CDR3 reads CASSEAVGGVYEQYF. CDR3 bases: TGTGCCAGCAGTGAAGCGGTCGGGGGGGTCTACGAGCAGTACTTC.

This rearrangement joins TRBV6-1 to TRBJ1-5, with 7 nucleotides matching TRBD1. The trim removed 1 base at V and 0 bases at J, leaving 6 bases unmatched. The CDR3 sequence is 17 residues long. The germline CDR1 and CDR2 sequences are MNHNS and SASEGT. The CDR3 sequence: CASSEEGGTVSNQPQHF. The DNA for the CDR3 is TGTGCCAGCAGTGAAGAAGGTGGGACAGTTAGCAATCAGCCCCAGCATTTT.

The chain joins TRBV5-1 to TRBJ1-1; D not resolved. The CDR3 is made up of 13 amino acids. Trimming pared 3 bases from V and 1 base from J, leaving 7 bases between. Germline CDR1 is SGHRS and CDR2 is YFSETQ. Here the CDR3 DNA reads TGCGCCAGCAGCTCAACAGCGAACACTGAAGCTTTCTTT. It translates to CASSSTANTEAFF.

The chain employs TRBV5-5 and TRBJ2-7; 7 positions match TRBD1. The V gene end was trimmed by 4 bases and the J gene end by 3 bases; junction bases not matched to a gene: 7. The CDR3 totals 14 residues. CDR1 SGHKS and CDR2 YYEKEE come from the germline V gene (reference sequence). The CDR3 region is CASSRSTGDYEQYF. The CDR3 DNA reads TGTGCCAGCAGCCGATCAACAGGGGACTACGAGCAGTACTTC.